This is a list of T cell receptor beta chains from one sample in a study of T cells in localized non-small cell lung cancer. TCRdb's copy holds only in-frame clones and misses some; the assay was immunoSEQ multiplex PCR. This table holds about 79,000 clones, 70% to 90% found once. The sequencing used peripheral blood, collected before any cancer treatment. The source of these receptors is a woman aged 40-69 years with stage I squamous cell lung carcinoma. CDR3s include the opening cysteine and the closing phenylalanine or tryptophan. D genes are given only for firm matches. The size entry is marked missing in some rows and otherwise reads once, few, many or a size class.

J	V	D	size	CDR3	DNA
TRBJ2-3	TRBV7-2	TRBD2	NA	CASSSTSGITDTQYF	TGTGCCAGCAGCTCCACTAGCGGGATAACAGATACGCAGTATTTT
TRBJ2-7	TRBV6-6	NA	NA	CASSYGGGASEQYF	TGTGCCAGCAGTTATGGTGGGGGGGCGTCCGAGCAGTACTTC
TRBJ2-1	TRBV9	NA	NA	CASSVGTITYNEQFF	TGTGCCAGCAGCGTAGGGACTATCACTTACAATGAGCAGTTCTTC
TRBJ1-5	TRBV5-1	NA	NA	CASSWMYDQPQHF	TGCGCCAGCAGCTGGATGTACGATCAGCCCCAGCATTTT
TRBJ2-1	TRBV1	NA	NA	CTSILAGSYNEQFF	TGCACCAGCATACTAGCGGGGAGTTACAATGAGCAGTTCTTC
TRBJ2-2	TRBV7-7	NA	NA	CASSLARGLNTGELFF	TGTGCTAGCAGCTTAGCGAGGGGATTAAACACCGGGGAGCTGTTTTTT
TRBJ1-2	TRBV4-2	TRBD1	NA	CASSQDGQGTYGYTF	TGTGCCAGCAGCCAAGACGGACAGGGCACCTATGGCTACACCTTC
TRBJ1-4	TRBV7-2	NA	NA	CASRRGEATNEKLFF	TGTGCCAGTCGGCGGGGGGAAGCAACTAATGAAAAACTGTTTTTT
TRBJ2-7	TRBV5-1	TRBD1	NA	CASSFRGTGGPSSYEQYF	TGCGCCAGCAGCTTCCGGGGGACAGGGGGGCCGAGCTCCTACGAGCAGTACTTC
TRBJ2-3	TRBV29-1	NA	once	CSVYTGMRTDTQYF	TGCAGCGTATACACAGGGATGAGGACAGATACGCAGTATTTT
TRBJ2-7	TRBV6-6	TRBD1	NA	CASRPPGTDLYEQYF	TGTGCCAGCAGACCGCCGGGGACAGACCTCTACGAGCAGTACTTC
TRBJ2-7	TRBV11-3	NA	NA	CASSLGGSDYEQYF	TGTGCCAGCAGCTTAGGTGGTAGCGACTACGAGCAGTACTTC
TRBJ1-2	TRBV5-4	NA	once	CASSSGGEVGGYTF	TGTGCCAGCAGCTCCGGAGGGGAAGTAGGTGGCTACACCTTC
TRBJ2-1	TRBV14	NA	NA	CASSPLDSLYNEQFF	TGTGCCAGCAGCCCCCTGGACAGCCTCTACAATGAGCAGTTCTTC
TRBJ2-1	TRBV2	NA	NA	CASSEDRKQFF	TGTGCCAGCAGTGAAGATAGAAAGCAGTTCTTC
TRBJ2-5	TRBV7-2	TRBD1	NA	CASSPSGTEQETQYF	TGTGCCAGCAGCCCGTCCGGGACAGAACAAGAGACCCAGTACTTC
TRBJ2-7	TRBV7-9	NA	NA	CASSLTSRVHEQYF	TGTGCCAGCAGCTTAACGTCAAGGGTACACGAGCAGTACTTC
TRBJ2-5	TRBV6-5	TRBD2	NA	CASSYSSGGTRTQYF	TGTGCCAGCAGTTACTCTAGCGGGGGCACGAGGACCCAGTACTTC
TRBJ1-6	TRBV2	TRBD1	once	CASSAWGQGLNSPLHF	TGTGCCAGCAGTGCCTGGGGACAGGGTCTCAATTCACCCCTCCACTTT
TRBJ2-5	TRBV2	TRBD2	NA	CASSRGGQETQYF	TGTGCCAGCAGCCGGGGGGGCCAAGAGACCCAGTACTTC
TRBJ1-4	TRBV19	NA	NA	CASSIQRGSTNEKLFF	TGTGCCAGTAGCATTCAGAGGGGCTCAACTAATGAAAAACTGTTTTTT
TRBJ2-7	TRBV19	NA	NA	CASSPGGLYEQYF	TGTGCCAGTAGTCCCGGGGGCTTGTACGAGCAGTACTTC
TRBJ2-2	TRBV5-4	TRBD1	NA	CASTGQGRTGELFF	TGTGCCAGTACGGGACAGGGGAGAACCGGGGAGCTGTTTTTT
TRBJ2-7	TRBV5-6	TRBD2	NA	CASWASGGYEQYF	TGTGCCAGTTGGGCTAGCGGGGGCTACGAGCAGTACTTC
TRBJ2-7	TRBV5-4	NA	NA	CASSSPLGGGYEQYF	TGTGCCAGCAGCTCCCCGTTGGGAGGGGGATACGAGCAGTACTTC
TRBJ1-2	TRBV4-1	NA	NA	CASSQDTGLNYGYTF	TGCGCCAGCAGCCAAGATACCGGGCTTAACTATGGCTACACCTTC
TRBJ2-3	TRBV6-5	NA	NA	CASSYHLSSDTQYF	TGTGCCAGCAGTTACCACCTTTCCTCAGATACGCAGTATTTT
TRBJ2-7	TRBV11-2	TRBD2	NA	CASSAAGGSYEQYF	TGTGCCAGCAGCGCCGCGGGGGGGTCCTACGAGCAGTACTTC
TRBJ1-1	TRBV6-1	NA	NA	CASSAGFTEAFF	TGTGCCAGCAGTGCAGGTTTCACTGAAGCTTTCTTT
TRBJ2-7	TRBV6-1	TRBD1	NA	CASKEGTGRNEQYF	TGTGCCAGCAAAGAGGGGACAGGGAGAAACGAGCAGTACTTC
TRBJ2-7	TRBV21-1	NA	NA	CASSGKQGSFSYEQYF	TGTGCCAGCAGCGGAAAACAGGGGTCCTTCTCCTACGAGCAGTACTTC
TRBJ2-1	TRBV6-5	TRBD2	NA	CASRTLAGGPVEFF	TGTGCCAGCAGGACACTAGCGGGGGGCCCCGTCGAGTTCTTC
TRBJ1-5	TRBV5-5	NA	NA	CASSPSGGANQPQHF	TGTGCCAGCAGCCCGAGCGGGGGGGCGAATCAGCCCCAGCATTTT
TRBJ1-2	TRBV2	TRBD1	NA	CASRRDSALSNYGYTF	TGTGCCAGCAGAAGGGACAGCGCCCTTTCTAACTATGGCTACACCTTC
TRBJ2-1	TRBV27	TRBD2	NA	CASSLSVGGALNEQFF	TGTGCCAGCAGTTTATCAGTCGGGGGGGCCTTGAATGAGCAGTTCTTC
TRBJ1-4	TRBV19	NA	NA	CASTPPGAKLFF	TGTGCCAGTACCCCCCCGGGAGCAAAACTGTTTTTT
TRBJ2-2	TRBV5-6	TRBD2	NA	CASSLLSGGASGELFF	TGTGCCAGCAGCTTGCTTAGCGGGGGCGCCTCCGGGGAGCTGTTTTTT
TRBJ1-1	TRBV10-3	NA	NA	CAISSDMNTEAFF	TGTGCCATCAGTTCTGACATGAACACTGAAGCTTTCTTT
TRBJ2-1	TRBV27	TRBD2	NA	CAIGTSRYNEQFF	TGTGCCATCGGGACTAGCAGATACAATGAGCAGTTCTTC
TRBJ1-2	TRBV19	NA	NA	CASSYEGYSYGYTF	TGTGCCAGTAGCTACGAAGGGTACTCCTATGGCTACACCTTC
TRBJ2-1	TRBV7-3	TRBD1	NA	CASSLRQGSYNEQFF	TGTGCCAGCAGCTTAAGACAGGGCTCCTACAATGAGCAGTTCTTC
TRBJ1-6	TRBV6-6	NA	NA	CASSPTVRSPLHF	TGTGCCAGCAGCCCGACAGTTCGTTCACCCCTCCACTTT
TRBJ1-2	TRBV15	TRBD1	few	CATSKDRGPYGYTF	TGTGCCACCAGCAAGGACAGGGGTCCCTATGGCTACACCTTC
TRBJ1-1	TRBV5-4	TRBD1	NA	CASSLDPGQFMNTEAFF	TGTGCCAGCAGCTTAGACCCGGGACAGTTCATGAACACTGAAGCTTTCTTT
TRBJ2-6	TRBV30	NA	NA	CAWSRDGPGANVLTF	TGTGCCTGGAGCCGGGACGGCCCTGGGGCCAACGTCCTGACTTTC
TRBJ2-7	TRBV5-1	TRBD1	once	CASSSEQGVQYF	TGCGCCAGCAGCTCTGAACAGGGGGTTCAGTACTTC
TRBJ1-2	TRBV6-6	NA	NA	CASSSILDSSYGYTF	TGTGCCAGCAGTTCCATCCTGGACTCGTCCTATGGCTACACCTTC
TRBJ2-3	TRBV6-6	TRBD2	NA	CATWAGGGSSTDTQYF	TGTGCCACCTGGGCTGGCGGGGGGTCTAGCACAGATACGCAGTATTTT
TRBJ1-5	TRBV6-4	TRBD1	NA	CASSERTGGNQPQHF	TGTGCCAGCAGTGAACGGACAGGGGGCAATCAGCCCCAGCATTTT
TRBJ1-1	TRBV6-5	NA	NA	CASSYTRGGLNTEAFF	TGTGCCAGCAGTTATACCCGAGGGGGGCTGAACACTGAAGCTTTCTTT
TRBJ2-5	TRBV6-5	TRBD2	NA	CASSYGGEETQYF	TGTGCCAGCAGTTACGGGGGGGAGGAGACCCAGTACTTC
TRBJ2-7	TRBV7-9	NA	few	CASSLAILVDGSFYEQYF	TGTGCCAGCAGCTTGGCCATTCTCGTAGATGGCAGCTTCTACGAGCAGTACTTC
TRBJ2-1	TRBV7-9	TRBD2	once	CASSLWRGGVYNEQFF	TGTGCCAGCAGCCTTTGGCGGGGGGGCGTCTACAATGAGCAGTTCTTC
TRBJ2-2	TRBV6-5	NA	few	CASSYERKVVTGELFF	TGTGCCAGCAGTTACGAAAGGAAGGTGGTTACCGGGGAGCTGTTTTTT